These 18 T cell receptor beta chains share one sample of origin, sequenced in a study of T cell repertoires in cytomegalovirus infection. TCRdb passed the reads through MiXCR, listing each CDR3 protein once. Of some 600,000 distinct CDR3 sequences listed, more than 20% are singletons. The sequenced sample consisted of CD8+ T cells from PBMCs. These receptors were taken from a human donor in good health (CMV status not recorded). Some clones in this sample may be carry-over from other donors' samples.

This clonotype was counted ten times or more. The chain carries TRBV27 and TRBJ2-1, with D perhaps TRBD1 (5 bases). Between the trimmed V and J ends, which lost 4 bases and 5 bases, there was a span of 9 bases. The CDR3 length is 13 residues. The germline V gene encodes CDR1 MNHEY and CDR2 SMNVEV (reference sequence). CDR3 DNA sequence: TGTGCCAGCAGTTCTTTGACAGACAATGAGCAGTTCTTC. This gives the protein CASSSLTDNEQFF.

This clonotype was picked up many times. The rearrangement uses TRBV7-6 and TRBJ2-1; the D call may be TRBD1 or TRBD2 (5 bases each). The CDR3 sequence is 13 residues long. Looked up from germline, CDR1 is SGHVS and CDR2 is FNYEAQ. Trimming took off 2 bases at V and 9 bases at J, with 11 bases between the two ends. CDR3 region: CASSLTGTGEQFF. The CDR3 DNA reads as TGTGCCAGCAGCTTAACGGGGACCGGTGAGCAGTTCTTC. The complete variable domain, with remaining parts taken from reference TRBV7-6 and TRBJ2-1, reads GAGVSQSPRYKVTKRGQDVALRCDPISGHVSLYWYRQALGQGPEFLTYFNYEAQQDKSGLPNDRFSAERPEGSISTLTIQRTEQRDSAMYRCASSLTGTGEQFFGPGTRLTVL.

CDR3 DNA: TGTGCCAGCAGTTTTGACGGGACAGGGTCTCGAGGCTACACCTTC. It translates to CASSFDGTGSRGYTF. J is TRBJ1-2 and V is TRBV11-2; TRBD1 matches at 9 bases. CDR1 is SGHAT, CDR2 FQNNGV, per germline. V lost 6 bases to trimming and J lost 8 bases; unmatched junction nucleotides: 13. This CDR3 comprises 15 residues.

This clonotype turned up a few times. V is TRBV28 and J is TRBJ2-3; D is perhaps TRBD2 (5 bases). Trimming removed 6 bases from V and 2 bases from J, with 12 bases in between. This CDR3 is built from 14 residues. Germline-derived CDR1 and CDR2 are MDHEN and SYDVKM. CDR3 nucleotide sequence: TGTGCCAGCAGCTTCGGGGATTCCACAGATACGCAGTATTTT. It codes for CASSFGDSTDTQYF.

This clonotype came up a few times. This sequence joins TRBV5-1 and TRBJ2-2; maybe TRBD2 (6 bases). The CDR3 has 19 amino acids. CDR1 and CDR2 from the germline V gene are SGHRS and YFSETQ. V dropped 2 bases and J dropped 7 bases, with 27 bases sitting between them. CDR3 amino acids: CASSLYPPGTSSFNGELFF. The CDR3 bases are TGCGCCAGCAGCTTATATCCGCCCGGGACTTCTTCCTTTAACGGGGAGCTGTTTTTT.

The V call is TRBV15, the J call TRBJ2-2, with a possible D match to TRBD2 (6 bases). The CDR3 contains 14 residues. Germline loops: CDR1 LNHNV, CDR2 YYDKDF (reference sequence). V shed 0 bases and J shed 6 bases, with 8 bases lying between them. CDR3 amino acids: CATSRDGEAGELFF. CDR3 DNA: TGTGCCACCAGCAGAGATGGGGAGGCCGGGGAGCTGTTTTTT.

The CDR3: CASSGLGDVTGELFF. In DNA, the CDR3 is TGTGCCAGTTCCGGGTTAGGGGATGTCACCGGGGAGCTGTTTTTT. The chain couples TRBV27 to TRBJ2-2, with a tentative D call TRBD1 (5 bases). This CDR3 has 15 residues. Trimming removed 9 bases at V and 4 bases at J, with 18 bases between. Germline values: CDR1 MNHEY, CDR2 SMNVEV (reference sequence).

This chain connects TRBV20-1 to TRBJ2-3; tentative D call: TRBD2 (7 bases). Germline lookup yields CDR1 DFQATT and CDR2 SNEGSKA (reference sequence). The CDR3 has 16 residues. The V end lost 7 bases, the J end lost 2 bases, and 22 bases lay between the germline ends. CDR3 nucleotides: TGCAGTGTAAGTCCAGTTACGGCGGGGGCCACAGATACGCAGTATTTT. It yields the protein CSVSPVTAGATDTQYF.

This clonotype appeared a few times. This chain links TRBV7-8 with TRBJ2-7; 12 nucleotides match TRBD2. Germline CDR1 SGHVS, CDR2 FQNEAQ. The V and J ends lost 1 base and 2 bases, in that order; junction bases with no gene match: 6. CDR3 length equals 17 residues. CDR3: CASSLVPSGGVTYEQYF. The CDR3 coding sequence is TGTGCCAGCAGCTTAGTGCCTAGCGGGGGGGTCACCTACGAGCAGTACTTC.

Regarding this clonotype: Being one base from a much bigger clone, this may be a read error. CDR3 DNA sequence: TGTGCCAGCAGTTACTCGATAGACACTGAAGCTTTCTTT. This gives the protein CASSYSIDTEAFF. This rearrangement joins TRBV6-6 to TRBJ1-1; D not certain. From germline, CDR1 is MNHNY and CDR2 SVGAGI (reference sequence). V lost 0 bases to trimming and J lost 3 bases, with 5 bases between them. The CDR3 extends over 13 amino acids.

At least ten counts were recorded for this clonotype. The chain joins TRBV7-6 to TRBJ2-1; possible D gene TRBD2, 6 bases. The CDR3 extends over 14 amino acids. CDR1 and CDR2 (germline): SGHVS, FNYEAQ. V dropped 8 bases and J dropped 2 bases, with 13 bases sitting between them. The CDR3 sequence is CASGWDSTYNEQFF. The CDR3 DNA reads as TGTGCCAGCGGTTGGGACTCGACCTACAATGAGCAGTTCTTC.

The sample holds a few counts of this clonotype. The chain links TRBV19 to TRBJ2-2; TRBD2 aligns across 7 bases. The trim removed 5 bases at V and 0 bases at J, leaving 9 bases unmatched. Germline CDR1 and CDR2: LNHDA and SQIVND (reference sequence). This CDR3 comprises 17 residues. CDR3 nucleotide sequence: TGTGCCAGTAGTGGCGGGGAAGCGGGGACGAACACCGGGGAGCTGTTTTTT. It specifies CASSGGEAGTNTGELFF.

Worth noting for this clonotype: Its ends do not fully match the called genes, so a read error is possible. This chain uses TRBV7-9 with TRBJ2-1; D perhaps matches TRBD1 (7 bases). The CDR3 sequence is 19 residues long. Germline V gives CDR1 SEHNR, CDR2 FQNEAQ (reference sequence). The CDR3 loop is CASSSRVGGQTLNYNEKFF. The CDR3 bases are TGTGCCAGCAGCTCCAGGGTGGGGGGACAGACCTTAAACTACAATGAGAAGTTCTTC.

This clonotype appeared many times. V and J are TRBV20-1 and TRBJ2-1; 9 bases align to TRBD1. Germline loops: CDR1 DFQATT, CDR2 SNEGSKA (reference sequence). Unmatched junction bases numbered 7, after V lost 3 bases and J lost 1 base. The CDR3 length is 16 residues. This CDR3 is CSARTPGQGSYNEQFF. The CDR3 bases are TGCAGTGCTAGGACCCCGGGACAGGGATCCTACAATGAGCAGTTCTTC.

V usage is TRBV7-6 and J usage is TRBJ2-2, with 7 positions matching TRBD2. The CDR3 runs to 15 residues. V dropped 5 bases and J dropped 5; count of bases not matched to a gene: 8. Germline CDR1 reads SGHVS; CDR2 reads FNYEAQ. The CDR3, as DNA: TGTGCCAGCAGCCGGAGCGGGGTGTTGACCGGGGAGCTGTTTTTT. This sequence encodes CASSRSGVLTGELFF.

The CDR3 here is CASSLPGAPPHEQFF. DNA of the CDR3: TGTGCCAGCAGCCTTCCGGGGGCCCCTCCGCATGAGCAGTTCTTC. This chain links TRBV14 with TRBJ2-1; the D gene could be TRBD1 or TRBD2 (6 bases each). The CDR3 spans 15 residues. Trimming left V 4 bases short and J 8 bases short, with 18 bases between. Germline CDR1 SGHDN, CDR2 FVKESK.

There are many counts of this clonotype. The V gene is TRBV7-8, the J gene TRBJ2-1, with 9 bases identical to TRBD2. Germline CDR1 and CDR2: SGHVS and FQNEAQ. The CDR3 sequence is 16 residues long. Unmatched junction bases numbered 12, after V lost 4 bases and J lost 8 bases. The CDR3 DNA reads TGTGCCAGCAGCTCCCAGCGGAGCGGGGGGACCTATGAGCAGTTCTTC. Translated: CASSSQRSGGTYEQFF.

A few counts support this clonotype. The chain couples TRBV19 to TRBJ2-7; 9 bases fit TRBD1. With 6 bases clipped from V and 5 bases from J, the junction kept 11 bases outside the gene matches. This CDR3 is 15 amino acids long. Germline CDR1 and CDR2: LNHDA and SQIVND (reference sequence). In nucleotides, the CDR3 is TGTGCCAGTAGCGAACCGGGACAGGGTATCCACGAGCAGTACGTC. As protein: CASSEPGQGIHEQYV.